This T cell receptor beta chain was identified in a study of T cells in Graves' hyperthyroidism and ophthalmopathy. Across the whole study: Prior to any treatment, at the point of initial diagnosis, peripheral blood was collected. General study points: Also found in blood were most expanded thyroid clonotypes above 0.001. A model using 13 V-J features told ophthalmopathy apart from stable hyperthyroidism. The model identified upcoming ophthalmopathy a median 6.5 months ahead of onset.

This clonotype was seen many times. The antigen is undetermined. The ends lost 1 base at V and 3 bases at J; junction bases unmatched: 6. This CDR3 spans 15 amino acids. Germline CDR1 and CDR2: SEHNR and FQNEAQ (reference sequence). The source material, RNA transcripts, was used to amplify TCR beta CDR3 regions. Carried out on the TCR CDR3, a first-round RT-PCR used the HTBI primer set. A single record per CDR3 protein comes from TCRdb applying MiXCR to the multiplex PCR reads. The repertoire consists of under 300,000 distinct CDR3 sequences, with 25% occurring once and the leading ten covering about 25%.

The sample taken for sequencing was blood. The V and J genes are TRBV7-9 and TRBJ2-7; 7 nucleotides agree with TRBD2. This sequence originates from a man aged 35-49 years with Graves' hyperthyroidism that later progressed to Graves' ophthalmopathy. In DNA form, the CDR3 reads TGTGCCAGCAGCTTAGGTTCGTCGGGAGGCTACGAGCAGTACTTC. It yields the protein CASSLGSSGGYEQYF. Together with reference TRBV7-9 and TRBJ2-7, the CDR3 gives the full variable domain: DTGVSQNPRHKITKRGQNVTFRCDPISEHNRLYWYRQTLGQGPEFLTYFQNEAQLEKSRLLSDRFSAERPKGSFSTLEIQRTEQGDSAMYLCASSLGSSGGYEQYFGPGTRLTVT.